Below are 14 T cell receptor beta chains sequenced from a single sample in a study of T cell repertoires in cytomegalovirus infection. What these receptors recognize is not known. Via MiXCR, TCRdb re-called the reads, giving one row per CDR3 protein. There are 75,000 to 100,000 distinct CDR3 sequences in the sample; approximately 30% occur only once, and around 68% lies in the top ten. The specimen comprised CD8+ T cells from cultured PBMCs, sampled from culture after CMV antigen stimulation. The source of these receptors is a human donor in good health (CMV status not recorded). Some clones in this sample may be carry-over from other donors' samples.

Many counts were recorded for this clonotype. The chain employs TRBV7-6 and TRBJ2-1, with 9 bases that match TRBD1. V was pared by 1 base and J by 6 bases, with 1 base of the junction left unmatched. Germline CDR1 is SGHVS and CDR2 is FNYEAQ. The CDR3 spans 14 residues. CDR3 amino acids: CASSLGQGVNEQFF. The CDR3 DNA is TGTGCCAGCAGCTTAGGACAGGGGGTCAATGAGCAGTTCTTC.

This clonotype was seen a few times. J is TRBJ1-1 and V is TRBV19; D gene unclear. Germline V gene lookup returns CDR1 LNHDA and CDR2 SQIVND (reference sequence). V was cut by 6 bases and J by 7 bases, with 9 bases left in between. This CDR3 is built from 11 residues. This CDR3 is CASRLGGEAFF. The CDR3 DNA follows: TGTGCCAGTAGACTTGGCGGTGAAGCTTTCTTT.

The chain employs TRBV6-1 and TRBJ2-1; 8 bases map to TRBD2. The junction had 4 bases not matched to a gene; V was cut back by 6 bases and J by 0 bases. Germline loops: CDR1 MNHNS, CDR2 SASEGT. The CDR3 contains 15 residues. The CDR3 bases are TGTGCCAGCAGCCGTACTAGCGGCTCCTACAATGAGCAGTTCTTC. Its translation is CASSRTSGSYNEQFF.

The chain has TRBV29-1 and TRBJ2-1, with D maybe TRBD1 (5 bases). The germline V and J ends were trimmed by 1 base and 8 bases, with 9 bases remaining between them. Per germline, CDR1 SQVTM and CDR2 ANQGSEA. The CDR3 totals 12 residues. Written as DNA, the CDR3 is TGCAGCGTTGAAGTGGAAGGGGATGAGCAGTTCTTC. Translation: CSVEVEGDEQFF.

The chain combines TRBV27 with TRBJ2-2, with D possibly matching TRBD2 (7 bases). CDR1 MNHEY and CDR2 SMNVEV come from the germline V gene (reference sequence). CDR3 length equals 15 residues. V shed 6 bases and J shed 6 bases, with 17 bases lying between them. The CDR3 DNA reads as TGTGCCAGCAGAGACTGGGGGGGGGCCGCCGGGGAGCTGTTTTTT. This sequence encodes CASRDWGGAAGELFF.

The chain combines TRBV20-1 with TRBJ1-2; 9 bases map to TRBD1. The CDR3 contains 17 residues. Germline V CDR1 and CDR2: DFQATT, SNEGSKA (reference sequence). The V gene end was trimmed by 0 bases and the J gene end by 0 bases; junction bases not matched to a gene: 8. DNA for the CDR3: TGCAGTGCTAGAGATCCTATACAGGGGGCCCCTAACTATGGCTACACCTTC. Its protein is CSARDPIQGAPNYGYTF.

This clonotype occurred many times. This chain links TRBV7-8 with TRBJ1-2; D not certain. Germline CDR1 SGHVS, CDR2 FQNEAQ. This CDR3 comprises 13 residues. Trimming stripped 5 bases from V and 4 bases from J, with 11 bases between. CDR3 sequence: CASSRRAGYGYTF. The CDR3 coding sequence is TGTGCCAGCAGCCGACGGGCCGGCTATGGCTACACCTTC.

The rearrangement links TRBV12-5 to TRBJ2-1, with D possibly called TRBD1 or TRBD2 (6 bases each). The ends were cut back, 4 bases at V and 12 bases at J, with 19 bases in the middle. This CDR3 has 14 residues. Germline V gives CDR1 LGHNT, CDR2 FRNRAP. The CDR3 protein is CASGSTPGGLGQFF. In DNA, the CDR3 is TGTGCTAGTGGTTCGACGCCTGGGGGGCTGGGGCAGTTCTTC.

The chain combines TRBV20-1 with TRBJ2-7; 9 bases match TRBD1. Looked up from germline, CDR1 is DFQATT and CDR2 is SNEGSKA (reference sequence). The CDR3 consists of 14 residues. V trimming: 3 bases; J trimming: 2 bases; junction bases outside the gene matches: 5. DNA of the CDR3: TGCAGTGCTAGTTGGGGACAGGGTCCCTACGAGCAGTACTTC. This translates into CSASWGQGPYEQYF.

In regard to this clonotype: The missing conserved phenylalanine or tryptophan at the end of this CDR3 makes a read error likely. V usage is TRBV12-3 or TRBV12-4 and J usage is TRBJ2-7; D is undetermined. The CDR3 contains 15 residues. The V gene lost 1 base and the J gene lost 5 bases, with 15 bases spanning the gap. In DNA form, the CDR3 reads TGTGCCAGCAGTTTAGTCTCCTCCTCAGGCCACGAGCAGTACTTA. Its translation: CASSLVSSSGHEQYL.

The CDR3 DNA sequence: TGTGCCAGCAGTTTCATGGCGGGGGGCTACGAGCAGTACTTC. It yields the protein CASSFMAGGYEQYF. The genes are TRBV12-3 or TRBV12-4 and TRBJ2-7, with 8 nucleotides matching TRBD2. CDR3 length: 14 residues. The trim removed 3 bases at V and 3 bases at J, leaving 4 bases unmatched.

This clonotype has a single count. The V call is TRBV7-9, the J call TRBJ2-3, with a tentative D call TRBD2 (6 bases). The V end was cut by 5 bases, the J end by 7 bases, with 16 bases between. This CDR3 comprises 14 residues. Germline values: CDR1 SEHNR, CDR2 FQNEAQ (reference sequence). DNA of the CDR3: TGTGCCAGCAGCCCAAGGACGGACTACAATACGCAGTATTTT. It codes for CASSPRTDYNTQYF.

Ten or more counts support this clonotype. The rearrangement links TRBV28 to TRBJ1-6, with a possible D match to TRBD1 (6 bases). Germline V CDR1 and CDR2: MDHEN, SYDVKM. The germline V and J ends were trimmed by 5 bases and 10 bases, with 12 bases remaining between them. The CDR3 consists of 13 residues. In DNA, the CDR3 is TGTGCCAGCAGTCCGTACAGGGAGTCACCCCTCCACTTT. Its protein is CASSPYRESPLHF.

The V gene is TRBV11-2, the J gene TRBJ2-1; D call uncertain. V was pared by 5 bases and J by 0 bases, with 11 bases between. The CDR3 is 15 residues long. Per germline, CDR1 SGHAT and CDR2 FQNNGV. The CDR3 is CASSPQGNSYNEQFF. The CDR3 DNA sequence: TGTGCCAGCAGCCCTCAAGGGAACTCCTACAATGAGCAGTTCTTC.